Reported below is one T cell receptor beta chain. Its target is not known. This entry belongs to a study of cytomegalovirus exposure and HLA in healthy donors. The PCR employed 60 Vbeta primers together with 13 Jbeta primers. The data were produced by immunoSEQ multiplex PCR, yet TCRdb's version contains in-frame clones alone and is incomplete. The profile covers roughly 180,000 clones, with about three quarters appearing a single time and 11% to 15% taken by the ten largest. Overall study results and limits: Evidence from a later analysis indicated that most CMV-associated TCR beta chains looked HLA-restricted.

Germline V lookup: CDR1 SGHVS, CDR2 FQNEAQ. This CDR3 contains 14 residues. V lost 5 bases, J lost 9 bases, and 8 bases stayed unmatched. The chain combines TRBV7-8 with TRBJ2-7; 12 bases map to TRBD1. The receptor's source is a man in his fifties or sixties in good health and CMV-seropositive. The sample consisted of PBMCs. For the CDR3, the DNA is TGTGCCAGCAGCCTCCGGGACAGGGGGCCCTCGCAGTACTTC. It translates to CASSLRDRGPSQYF.